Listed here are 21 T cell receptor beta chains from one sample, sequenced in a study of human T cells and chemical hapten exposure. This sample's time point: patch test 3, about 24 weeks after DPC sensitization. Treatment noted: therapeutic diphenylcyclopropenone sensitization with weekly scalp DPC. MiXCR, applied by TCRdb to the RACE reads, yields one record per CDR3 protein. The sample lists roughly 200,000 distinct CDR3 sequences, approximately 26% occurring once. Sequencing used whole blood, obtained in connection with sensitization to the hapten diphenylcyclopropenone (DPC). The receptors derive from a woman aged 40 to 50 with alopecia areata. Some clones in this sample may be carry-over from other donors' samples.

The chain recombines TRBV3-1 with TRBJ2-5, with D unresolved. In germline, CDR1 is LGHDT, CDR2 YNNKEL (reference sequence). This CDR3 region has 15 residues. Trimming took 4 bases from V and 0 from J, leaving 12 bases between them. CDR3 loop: CASSPRPADQETQYF. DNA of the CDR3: TGTGCCAGCAGCCCTAGGCCGGCAGACCAAGAGACCCAGTACTTC.

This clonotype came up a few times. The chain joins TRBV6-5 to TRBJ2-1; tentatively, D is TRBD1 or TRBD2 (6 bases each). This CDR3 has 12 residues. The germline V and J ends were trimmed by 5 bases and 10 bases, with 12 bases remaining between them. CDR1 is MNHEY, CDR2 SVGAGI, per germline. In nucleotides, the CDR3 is TGTGCCAGCAGTCGCGGCGGGACAGAGCAGTTCTTC. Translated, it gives CASSRGGTEQFF.

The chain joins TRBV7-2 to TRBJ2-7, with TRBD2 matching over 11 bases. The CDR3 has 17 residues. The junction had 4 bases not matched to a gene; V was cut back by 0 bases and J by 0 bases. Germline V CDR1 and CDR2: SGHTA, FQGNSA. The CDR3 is CASSLALAGGSSYEQYF. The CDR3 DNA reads TGTGCCAGCAGCTTAGCGCTAGCGGGAGGCAGCTCCTACGAGCAGTACTTC.

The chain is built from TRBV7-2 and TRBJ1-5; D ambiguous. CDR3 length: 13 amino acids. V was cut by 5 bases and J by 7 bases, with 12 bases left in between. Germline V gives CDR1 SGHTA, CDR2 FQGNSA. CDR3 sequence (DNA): TGTGCCAGCAGCCCAGCCGGAGGGCAGCCCCAGCATTTT. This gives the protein CASSPAGGQPQHF.

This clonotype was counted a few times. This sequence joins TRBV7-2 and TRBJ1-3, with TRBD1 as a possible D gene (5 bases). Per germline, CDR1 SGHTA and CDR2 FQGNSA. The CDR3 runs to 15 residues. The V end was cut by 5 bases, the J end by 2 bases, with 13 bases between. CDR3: CASSNRMGTGNTIYF. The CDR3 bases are TGTGCCAGCAGCAACAGGATGGGGACTGGAAACACCATATATTTT.

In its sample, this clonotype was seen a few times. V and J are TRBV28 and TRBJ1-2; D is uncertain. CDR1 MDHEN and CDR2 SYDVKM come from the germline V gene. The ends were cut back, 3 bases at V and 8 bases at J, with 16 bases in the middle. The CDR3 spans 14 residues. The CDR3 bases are TGTGCCAGCAGTTTGAAACCGGCCGCTTGGGGCTACACCTTC. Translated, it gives CASSLKPAAWGYTF.

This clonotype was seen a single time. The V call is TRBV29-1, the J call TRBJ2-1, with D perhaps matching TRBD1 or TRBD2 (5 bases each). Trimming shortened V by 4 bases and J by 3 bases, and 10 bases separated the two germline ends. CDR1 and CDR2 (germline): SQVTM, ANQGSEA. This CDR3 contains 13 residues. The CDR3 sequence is CSVGGELYNEQFF. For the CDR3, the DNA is TGCAGCGTTGGAGGGGAACTCTACAATGAGCAGTTCTTC.

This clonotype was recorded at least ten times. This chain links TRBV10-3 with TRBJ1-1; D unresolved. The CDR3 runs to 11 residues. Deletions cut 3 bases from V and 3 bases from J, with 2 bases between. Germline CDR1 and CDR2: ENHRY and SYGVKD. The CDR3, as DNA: TGTGCCATCAGTGACTACACTGAAGCTTTCTTT. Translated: CAISDYTEAFF.

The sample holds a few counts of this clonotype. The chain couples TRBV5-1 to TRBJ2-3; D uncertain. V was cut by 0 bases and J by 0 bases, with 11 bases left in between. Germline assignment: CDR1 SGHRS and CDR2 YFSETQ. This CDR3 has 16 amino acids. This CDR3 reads CASSLGVISSTDTQYF. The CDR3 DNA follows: TGCGCCAGCAGCTTGGGGGTTATATCAAGCACAGATACGCAGTATTTT. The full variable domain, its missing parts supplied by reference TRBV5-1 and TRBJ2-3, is KAGVTQTPRYLIKTRGQQVTLSCSPISGHRSVSWYQQTPGQGLQFLFEYFSETQRNKGNFPGRFSGRQFSNSRSEMNVSTLELGDSALYLCASSLGVISSTDTQYFGPGTRLTVL.

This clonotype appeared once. The CDR3 DNA sequence: TGCAGCGTTGAAGAGGGGCTAGAGCAGTACTTC. This codes for CSVEEGLEQYF. This chain connects TRBV29-1 to TRBJ2-7, with D possibly being TRBD1 (5 bases). CDR3 length: 11 residues. Trimming left V 0 bases short and J 7 bases short, with 7 bases between. CDR1 is SQVTM and CDR2 is ANQGSEA in the germline V gene.

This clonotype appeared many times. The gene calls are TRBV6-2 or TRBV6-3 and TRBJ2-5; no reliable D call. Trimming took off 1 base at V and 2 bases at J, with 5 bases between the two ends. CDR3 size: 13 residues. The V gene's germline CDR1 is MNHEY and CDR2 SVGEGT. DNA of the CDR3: TGTGCCAGCAGTTACTTCGGACAAGAGACCCAGTACTTC. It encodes CASSYFGQETQYF.

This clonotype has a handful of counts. The CDR3 DNA reads TGTGCCAGCAGTTTGGGACTAGCGGGAGGAGGTGATACGCAGTATTTT. Amino acids: CASSLGLAGGGDTQYF. This sequence joins TRBV27 and TRBJ2-3; 15 nucleotides agree with TRBD2. With 3 bases clipped from V and 6 bases from J, the junction kept 4 bases outside the gene matches. Germline V gene data show CDR1 as MNHEY and CDR2 as SMNVEV (reference sequence). This CDR3 is 16 amino acids long.

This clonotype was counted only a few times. The CDR3 nucleotides read TGTGCCAGCAGCTTAGGACTAGCCATCACAGATACGCAGTATTTT. This encodes CASSLGLAITDTQYF. This sequence joins TRBV7-6 and TRBJ2-3; TRBD2 aligns across 7 bases. Germline lookup yields CDR1 SGHVS and CDR2 FNYEAQ. V lost 1 base and J lost 2; bases outside the gene matches: 3. The CDR3 totals 15 residues. The full variable domain, completed using reference TRBV7-6 and TRBJ2-3, is GAGVSQSPRYKVTKRGQDVALRCDPISGHVSLYWYRQALGQGPEFLTYFNYEAQQDKSGLPNDRFSAERPEGSISTLTIQRTEQRDSAMYRCASSLGLAITDTQYFGPGTRLTVL.

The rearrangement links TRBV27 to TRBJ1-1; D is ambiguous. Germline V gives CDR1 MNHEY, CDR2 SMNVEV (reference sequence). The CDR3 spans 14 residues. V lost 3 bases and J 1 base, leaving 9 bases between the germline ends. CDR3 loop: CASSFLGPNTEAFF. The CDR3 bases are TGTGCCAGCAGTTTCCTAGGACCGAACACTGAAGCTTTCTTT.

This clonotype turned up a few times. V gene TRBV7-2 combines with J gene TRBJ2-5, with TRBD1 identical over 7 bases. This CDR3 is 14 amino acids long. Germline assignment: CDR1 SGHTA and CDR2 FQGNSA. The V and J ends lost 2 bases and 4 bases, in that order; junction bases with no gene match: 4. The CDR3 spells CASSLRQGRETQYF. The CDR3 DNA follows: TGTGCCAGCAGCTTAAGACAGGGTCGAGAGACCCAGTACTTC.

CDR3 in amino acids: CASSIGTVNEQFF. In nucleotides, the CDR3 is TGCGCCAGCAGCATTGGGACAGTCAATGAGCAGTTCTTC. J is TRBJ2-1 and V is TRBV5-1, with TRBD1 identical over 7 bases. From germline, CDR1 is SGHRS and CDR2 YFSETQ. CDR3 length: 13 residues. V gave up 4 bases and J gave up 6 bases; unmatched junction bases: 4. The whole variable domain, filled in from reference TRBV5-1 and TRBJ2-1, reads KAGVTQTPRYLIKTRGQQVTLSCSPISGHRSVSWYQQTPGQGLQFLFEYFSETQRNKGNFPGRFSGRQFSNSRSEMNVSTLELGDSALYLCASSIGTVNEQFFGPGTRLTVL.

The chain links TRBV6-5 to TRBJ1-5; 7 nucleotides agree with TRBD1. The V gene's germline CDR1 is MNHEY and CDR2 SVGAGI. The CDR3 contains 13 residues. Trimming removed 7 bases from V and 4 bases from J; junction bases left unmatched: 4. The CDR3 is CASKAGQNQPQHF. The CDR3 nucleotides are TGTGCCAGCAAGGCGGGACAGAATCAGCCCCAGCATTTT.

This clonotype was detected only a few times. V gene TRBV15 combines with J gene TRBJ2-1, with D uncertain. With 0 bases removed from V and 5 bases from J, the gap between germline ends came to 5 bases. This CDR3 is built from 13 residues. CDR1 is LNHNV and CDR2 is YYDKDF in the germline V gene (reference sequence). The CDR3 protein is CATSRDPHNEQFF. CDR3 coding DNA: TGTGCCACCAGCAGAGATCCCCACAATGAGCAGTTCTTC.

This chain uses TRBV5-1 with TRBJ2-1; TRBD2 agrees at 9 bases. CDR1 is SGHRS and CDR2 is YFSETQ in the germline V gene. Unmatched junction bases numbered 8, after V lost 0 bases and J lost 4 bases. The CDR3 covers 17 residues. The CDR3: CASSLVSSSGMYNEQFF. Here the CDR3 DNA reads TGCGCCAGCAGCTTGGTCTCGTCTAGCGGGATGTACAATGAGCAGTTCTTC.

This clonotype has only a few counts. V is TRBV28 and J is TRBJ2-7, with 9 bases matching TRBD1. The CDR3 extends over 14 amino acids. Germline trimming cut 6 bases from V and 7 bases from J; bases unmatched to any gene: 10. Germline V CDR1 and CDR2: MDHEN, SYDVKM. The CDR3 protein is CASSPPDRGKEQYF. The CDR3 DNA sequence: TGTGCCAGCAGCCCCCCGGACAGGGGAAAAGAGCAGTACTTC.

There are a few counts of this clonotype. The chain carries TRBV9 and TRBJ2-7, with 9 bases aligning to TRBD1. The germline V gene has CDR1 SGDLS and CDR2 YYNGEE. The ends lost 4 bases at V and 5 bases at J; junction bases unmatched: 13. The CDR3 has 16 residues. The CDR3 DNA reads TGTGCCAGCAGCCCACCCGGGACAGGGACGGGCCACGAGCAGTACTTC. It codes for CASSPPGTGTGHEQYF.